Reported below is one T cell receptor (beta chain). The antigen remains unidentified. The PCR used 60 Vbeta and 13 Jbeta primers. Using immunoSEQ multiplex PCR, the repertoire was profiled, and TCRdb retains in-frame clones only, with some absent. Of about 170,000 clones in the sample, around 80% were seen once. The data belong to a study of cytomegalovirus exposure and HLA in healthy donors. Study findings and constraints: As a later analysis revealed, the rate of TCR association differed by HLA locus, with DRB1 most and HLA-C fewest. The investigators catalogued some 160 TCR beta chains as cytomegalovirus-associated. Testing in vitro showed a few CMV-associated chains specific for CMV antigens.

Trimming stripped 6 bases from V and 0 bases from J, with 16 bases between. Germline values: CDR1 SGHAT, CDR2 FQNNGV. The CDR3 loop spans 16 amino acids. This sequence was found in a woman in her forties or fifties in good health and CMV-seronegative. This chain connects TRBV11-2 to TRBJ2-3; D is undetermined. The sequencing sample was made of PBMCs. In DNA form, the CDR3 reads TGTGCCAGCAGTCCAAAAGGAGTATTTAGCACAGATACGCAGTATTTT. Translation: CASSPKGVFSTDTQYF.